This T cell receptor (beta chain) was sequenced during a study of beta chain features in type 1 diabetes. General observations from the study: Compared with healthy donors, patients appeared to share more similar naive, central memory and regulatory TCRB repertoires. Shorter TCRB CDR3s, moderately but significantly so, marked every one of the four CD4+ subsets in Type 1 diabetes patients.

Expressed TCRB transcripts were sequenced, since all the RNA that had been isolated was reverse transcribed. The assay was immunoSEQ multiplex PCR, and TCRdb's table has in-frame clones only and misses some. The sample yields 350,000 or so clones, around 20% seen once. There are 13 residues in the CDR3. V was pared by 5 bases and J by 0 bases, with 6 bases between. From germline, CDR1 is SGHTA and CDR2 FQGTGA. The sample holds a few counts of this clone. What it recognizes is unknown. The chain recombines TRBV7-3 with TRBJ2-3; a possible D gene is TRBD1 (6 bases). What was sequenced was naive CD4+ T cells from blood. The TCR sequence derives from a young woman in good health. Written as DNA, the CDR3 is TGTGCCAGCAGCCAGGGGAGCACAGATACGCAGTATTTT. It encodes CASSQGSTDTQYF. The complete variable domain, with remaining parts taken from reference TRBV7-3 and TRBJ2-3, reads GAGVSQTPSNKVTEKGKYVELRCDPISGHTALYWYRQSLGQGPEFLIYFQGTGAADDSGLPNDRFFAVRPEGSVSTLKIQRTERGDSAVYLCASSQGSTDTQYFGPGTRLTVL.